This entry lists 5 T cell receptor beta chains sequenced from one sample in a study of T cell responses to AZD1222 COVID-19 vaccine. Clones were sequenced by immunoSEQ multiplex PCR, and TCRdb holds only the in-frame ones, with some missing. The sample holds about 56,000 clones; about 87% are singletons and the top ten take roughly 14%. The sample here was peripheral blood, taken on day 0 of AZD1222 vaccination. These receptors all come from an adult in good health.

The chain carries TRBV24-1 and TRBJ1-2; D remains unclear. Trimming stripped 2 bases from V and 4 bases from J, with 7 bases between. The CDR3 covers 13 residues. Germline loops: CDR1 KGHDR, CDR2 SFDVKD. The CDR3 spells CATSDSAVYGYTF. As DNA, the CDR3 is TGTGCCACCAGTGATTCGGCAGTCTATGGCTACACCTTC.

This chain links TRBV20-1 with TRBJ2-7; D ambiguous. CDR1 is DFQATT, CDR2 SNEGSKA, per germline (reference sequence). The CDR3 is 10 residues long. Trimming stripped 5 bases from V and 2 bases from J, with 4 bases between. In DNA form, the CDR3 reads TGCAGTGCTGCGACCTACGAGCAGTACTTC. The encoded protein is CSAATYEQYF.

The chain recombines TRBV19 with TRBJ1-2, with 8 bases aligning to TRBD1. The CDR3 sequence is 14 residues long. V was pared by 3 bases and J by 6 bases, with 6 bases of the junction left unmatched. Germline V gene lookup returns CDR1 LNHDA and CDR2 SQIVND (reference sequence). The CDR3 sequence: CASSMRTGPDGYTF. CDR3 bases: TGTGCCAGTAGTATGAGGACAGGGCCGGATGGCTACACCTTC.

The J gene is TRBJ1-1, the V gene TRBV2; 8 bases fit TRBD1. From germline, CDR1 is SNHLY and CDR2 FYNNEI. CDR3 size: 15 residues. V was clipped by 8 bases and J by 4 bases; unmatched bases: 12. CDR3 sequence: CASGSQGAAGTEAFF. In DNA, the CDR3 is TGTGCCAGCGGTTCGCAGGGGGCAGCTGGCACTGAAGCTTTCTTT.

The CDR3 spells CASSRYPEPQHF. CDR3 in DNA: TGTGCCAGCAGCCGGTACCCCGAGCCCCAGCATTTT. The chain links TRBV12-3 or TRBV12-4 to TRBJ1-5; D is undetermined. V lost 6 bases and J 8 bases, leaving 11 bases between the germline ends. CDR3 length: 12 amino acids.